This T cell receptor beta chain was sequenced in a study of blood T cell repertoires in COVID-19. Overall study context: Collection of acute and convalescent COVID-19 samples took place in the United States, Italy and Spain. PBMCs, B-cell-depleted T cells, or T cells were the source of the cDNA or gDNA that made up the material.

Original data processing: Using reference gene primer amplification, nucleated cell counts were estimated. Generated by immunoSEQ multiplex PCR, the TCRdb table keeps only in-frame clones and is missing some. D and trimming come from the DNA, and the V and J calls and clone size come from that table. The table has 100,000 or so clones, 81% seen once. V lost 5 bases and J lost 1; bases outside the gene matches: 13. This CDR3 contains 17 residues. In germline, CDR1 is SGHVS, CDR2 FNYEAQ. The sample consisted of peripheral blood. The genes are TRBV7-6 and TRBJ1-1; 7 bases line up with TRBD1. This sequence originates from a woman aged 70-85 years with acute or convalescent COVID-19. The CDR3 is CASSQTPAGGKNTEAFF. In DNA, the CDR3 is TGTGCCAGCAGCCAGACCCCGGCAGGGGGTAAGAACACTGAAGCTTTCTTT.